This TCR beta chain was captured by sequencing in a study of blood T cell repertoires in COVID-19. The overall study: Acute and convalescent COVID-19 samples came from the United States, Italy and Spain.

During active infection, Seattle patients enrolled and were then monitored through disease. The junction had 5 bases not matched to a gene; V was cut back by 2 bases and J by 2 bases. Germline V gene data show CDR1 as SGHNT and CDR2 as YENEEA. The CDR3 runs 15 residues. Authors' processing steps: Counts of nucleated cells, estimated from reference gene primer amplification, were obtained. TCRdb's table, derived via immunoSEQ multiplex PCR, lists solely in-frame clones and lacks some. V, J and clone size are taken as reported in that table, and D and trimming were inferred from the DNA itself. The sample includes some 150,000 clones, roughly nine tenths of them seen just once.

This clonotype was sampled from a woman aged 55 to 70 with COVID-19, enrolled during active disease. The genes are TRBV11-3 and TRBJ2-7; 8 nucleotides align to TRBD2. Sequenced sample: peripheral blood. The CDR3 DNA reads TGTGCCAGCAGCTTAAGCGGGAGCCCAACCTACGAGCAGTACTTC. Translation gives CASSLSGSPTYEQYF.